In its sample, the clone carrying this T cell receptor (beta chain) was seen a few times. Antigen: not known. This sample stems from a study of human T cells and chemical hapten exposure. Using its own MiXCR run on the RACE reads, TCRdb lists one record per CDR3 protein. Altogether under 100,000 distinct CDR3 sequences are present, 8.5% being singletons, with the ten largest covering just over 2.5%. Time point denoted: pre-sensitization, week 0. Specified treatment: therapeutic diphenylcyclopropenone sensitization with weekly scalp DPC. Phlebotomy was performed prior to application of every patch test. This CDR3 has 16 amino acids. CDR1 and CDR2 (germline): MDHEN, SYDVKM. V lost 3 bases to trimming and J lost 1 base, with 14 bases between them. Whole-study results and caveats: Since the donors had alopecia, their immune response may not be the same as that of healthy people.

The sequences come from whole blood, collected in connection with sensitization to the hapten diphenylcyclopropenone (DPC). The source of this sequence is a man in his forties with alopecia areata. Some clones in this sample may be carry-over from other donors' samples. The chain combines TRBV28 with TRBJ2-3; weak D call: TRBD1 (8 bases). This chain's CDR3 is CASSLSTGGGTDTQYF. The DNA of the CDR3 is TGTGCCAGCAGTTTGTCCACAGGGGGGGGCACAGATACGCAGTATTTT.